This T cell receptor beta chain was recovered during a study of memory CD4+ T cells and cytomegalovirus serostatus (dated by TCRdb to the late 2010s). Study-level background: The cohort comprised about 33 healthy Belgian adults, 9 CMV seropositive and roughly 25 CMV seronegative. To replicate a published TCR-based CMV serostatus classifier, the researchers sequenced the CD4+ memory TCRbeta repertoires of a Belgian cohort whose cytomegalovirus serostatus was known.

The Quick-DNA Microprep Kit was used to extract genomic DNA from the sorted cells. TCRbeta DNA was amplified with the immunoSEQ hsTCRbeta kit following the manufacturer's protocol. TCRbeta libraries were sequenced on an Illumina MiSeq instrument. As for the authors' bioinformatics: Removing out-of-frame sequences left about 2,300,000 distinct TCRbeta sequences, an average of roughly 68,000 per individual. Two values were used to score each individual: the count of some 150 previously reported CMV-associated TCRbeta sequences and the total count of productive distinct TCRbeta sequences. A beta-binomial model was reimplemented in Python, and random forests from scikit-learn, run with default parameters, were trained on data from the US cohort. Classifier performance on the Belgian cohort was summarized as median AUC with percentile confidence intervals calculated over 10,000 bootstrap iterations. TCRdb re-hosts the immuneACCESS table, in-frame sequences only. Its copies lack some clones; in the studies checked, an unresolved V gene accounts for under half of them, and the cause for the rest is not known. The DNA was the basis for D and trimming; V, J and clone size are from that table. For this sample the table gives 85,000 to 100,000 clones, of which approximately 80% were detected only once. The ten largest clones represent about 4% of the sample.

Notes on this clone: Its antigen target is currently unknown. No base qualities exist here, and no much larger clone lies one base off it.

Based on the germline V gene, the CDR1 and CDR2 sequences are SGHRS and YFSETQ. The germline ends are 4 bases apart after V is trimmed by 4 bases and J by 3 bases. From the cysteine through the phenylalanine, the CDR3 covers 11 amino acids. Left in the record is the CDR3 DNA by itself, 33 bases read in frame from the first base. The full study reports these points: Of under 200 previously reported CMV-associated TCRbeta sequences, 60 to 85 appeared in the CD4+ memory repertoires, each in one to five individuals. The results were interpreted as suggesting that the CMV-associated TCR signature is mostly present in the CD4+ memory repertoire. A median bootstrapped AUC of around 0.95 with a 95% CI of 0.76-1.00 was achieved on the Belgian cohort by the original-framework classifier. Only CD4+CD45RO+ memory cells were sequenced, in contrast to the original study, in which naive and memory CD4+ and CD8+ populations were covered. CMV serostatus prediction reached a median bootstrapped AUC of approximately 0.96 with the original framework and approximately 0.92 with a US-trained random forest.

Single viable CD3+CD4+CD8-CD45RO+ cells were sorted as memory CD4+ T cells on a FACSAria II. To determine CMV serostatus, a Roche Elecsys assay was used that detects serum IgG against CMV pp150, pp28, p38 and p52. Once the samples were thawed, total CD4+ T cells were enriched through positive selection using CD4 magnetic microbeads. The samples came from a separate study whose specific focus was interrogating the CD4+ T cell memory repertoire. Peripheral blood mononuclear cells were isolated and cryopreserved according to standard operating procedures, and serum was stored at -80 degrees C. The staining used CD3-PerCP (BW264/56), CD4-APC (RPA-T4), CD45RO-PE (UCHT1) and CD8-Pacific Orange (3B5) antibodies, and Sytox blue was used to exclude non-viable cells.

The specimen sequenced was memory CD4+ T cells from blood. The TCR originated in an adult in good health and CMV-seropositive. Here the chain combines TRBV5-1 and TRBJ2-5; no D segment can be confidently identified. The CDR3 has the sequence CASSREETQYF. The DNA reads TGCGCCAGCAGCCGGGAAGAGACCCAGTACTTC.